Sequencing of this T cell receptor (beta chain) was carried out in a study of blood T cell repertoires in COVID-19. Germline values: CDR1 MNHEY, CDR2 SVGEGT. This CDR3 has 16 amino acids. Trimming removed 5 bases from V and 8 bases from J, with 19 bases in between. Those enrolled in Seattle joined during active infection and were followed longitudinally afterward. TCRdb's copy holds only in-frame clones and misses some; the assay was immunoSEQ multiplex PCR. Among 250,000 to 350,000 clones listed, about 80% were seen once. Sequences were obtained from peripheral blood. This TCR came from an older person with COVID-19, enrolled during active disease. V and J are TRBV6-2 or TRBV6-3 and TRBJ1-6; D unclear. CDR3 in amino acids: CASSQSHSGSYSPLHF. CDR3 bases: TGTGCCAGCAGTCAATCTCACTCCGGGAGCTATTCACCCCTCCACTTT.